Listed below are T cell receptor beta chains from one sample, sequenced in a study of blood T cells in healthy people across ages. TCRdb itself ran the 5' RACE reads through MiXCR, one entry per CDR3 protein. This sample has 630,000 or so distinct CDR3 sequences; about 30% occur once, and the top ten carry approximately 14%. Source material: blood. Source of these receptors: a woman at least 80 years old in good health. CDR3s include the opening cysteine and the closing phenylalanine or tryptophan. The D gene is left open where the match is weak. Clone size is not always given. Where it is, it says once, few, many or a class for expanded clones.

v_gene: TRBV7-6
d_gene: .
abundance: many
j_gene: TRBJ2-5
CDR3aa: CASSLDATSGETQYF
CDR3nt: TGTGCCAGCAGCTTAGACGCGACGAGCGGGGAGACCCAGTACTTC

v_gene: TRBV6-2/TRBV6-3
d_gene: .
abundance: once
j_gene: TRBJ1-5
CDR3aa: CASSWQGVQPQHF
CDR3nt: TGTGCCAGCAGTTGGCAGGGTGTTCAGCCCCAGCATTTT

v_gene: TRBV4-2
d_gene: TRBD2
abundance: many
j_gene: TRBJ2-1
CDR3aa: CASSQERASGGVEEQFF
CDR3nt: TGTGCCAGCAGCCAAGAGCGGGCTAGCGGGGGAGTTGAAGAGCAGTTCTTC

v_gene: TRBV20-1
d_gene: TRBD2
abundance: many
j_gene: TRBJ2-3
CDR3aa: CSASIAGGPTDTQYF
CDR3nt: TGCAGTGCTAGTATAGCGGGGGGACCCACAGATACGCAGTATTTT

v_gene: TRBV7-9
d_gene: TRBD1
abundance: many
j_gene: TRBJ2-7
CDR3aa: CASSLGDRGEQYF
CDR3nt: TGTGCCAGCAGCTTAGGGGACAGGGGCGAGCAGTACTTC

v_gene: TRBV6-2/TRBV6-3
d_gene: TRBD2
abundance: many
j_gene: TRBJ2-5
CDR3aa: CASSYTSGGRQETQYF
CDR3nt: TGTGCCAGCAGTTACACTAGCGGGGGGCGCCAAGAGACCCAGTACTTC

v_gene: TRBV30
d_gene: .
abundance: many
j_gene: TRBJ2-7
CDR3aa: CAWVNLDSSYEQYF
CDR3nt: TGTGCCTGGGTTAACCTGGACAGCTCCTACGAGCAGTACTTC

v_gene: TRBV5-1
d_gene: .
abundance: .
j_gene: TRBJ2-7
CDR3aa: CASSLYGGDEQYF
CDR3nt: TGCGCCAGCAGCTTGTACGGGGGAGACGAGCAGTACTTC

v_gene: TRBV6-1
d_gene: TRBD2
abundance: few
j_gene: TRBJ2-7
CDR3aa: CASSPMAGGAYNEQYF
CDR3nt: TGTGCCAGCAGTCCCATGGCGGGGGGCGCCTACAATGAGCAGTACTTC

v_gene: TRBV7-9
d_gene: .
abundance: many
j_gene: TRBJ1-1
CDR3aa: CASSLEGGSEAFF
CDR3nt: TGTGCCAGCAGCTTAGAGGGGGGATCTGAAGCTTTCTTT

v_gene: TRBV20-1
d_gene: .
abundance: .
j_gene: TRBJ2-3
CDR3aa: CSATKVAVSTDTQYF
CDR3nt: TGCAGTGCCACCAAGGTGGCGGTTAGCACAGATACGCAGTATTTT

v_gene: TRBV20-1
d_gene: .
abundance: .
j_gene: TRBJ1-1
CDR3aa: CSARDRGTNTEAFF
CDR3nt: TGCAGTGCTAGAGACCGGGGTACGAACACTGAAGCTTTCTTT

v_gene: TRBV2
d_gene: .
abundance: many
j_gene: TRBJ2-5
CDR3aa: CATGQQETQYF
CDR3nt: TGTGCCACTGGACAGCAAGAGACCCAGTACTTC

v_gene: TRBV7-2
d_gene: .
abundance: many
j_gene: TRBJ2-2
CDR3aa: CASSLTLGGTGELFF
CDR3nt: TGTGCCAGCAGCTTGACCCTTGGAGGGACCGGGGAGCTGTTTTTT

v_gene: TRBV30
d_gene: .
abundance: .
j_gene: TRBJ2-5
CDR3aa: CAWRAKGSRALREQYF
CDR3nt: TGTGCCTGGAGAGCAAAGGGCAGCAGGGCTTTGAGGGAGCAGTACTTC

v_gene: TRBV5-1
d_gene: .
abundance: many
j_gene: TRBJ2-7
CDR3aa: CASSQVQYEQYF
CDR3nt: TGCGCCAGCAGCCAAGTGCAGTACGAGCAGTACTTC

v_gene: TRBV5-1
d_gene: TRBD2
abundance: many
j_gene: TRBJ2-1
CDR3aa: CASSLAWASGGDEQFF
CDR3nt: TGCGCCAGCAGCTTGGCGTGGGCTAGCGGGGGAGATGAGCAGTTCTTC

v_gene: TRBV5-1
d_gene: TRBD2
abundance: many
j_gene: TRBJ2-7
CDR3aa: CASSSSGGETYEQYF
CDR3nt: TGCGCCAGCAGCTCAAGCGGGGGGGAGACCTACGAGCAGTACTTC

v_gene: TRBV12-3/TRBV12-4
d_gene: .
abundance: .
j_gene: TRBJ2-3
CDR3aa: CASSEGGLSRGTQYF
CDR3nt: TGTGCCAGCAGTGAGGGGGGACTGAGCCGGGGTACGCAGTATTTT

v_gene: TRBV20-1
d_gene: TRBD1
abundance: .
j_gene: TRBJ2-7
CDR3aa: CSARDPLGTGDRNEQYF
CDR3nt: TGCAGTGCTAGAGATCCCCTCGGGACAGGGGACAGGAACGAGCAGTACTTC

v_gene: TRBV7-2
d_gene: .
abundance: .
j_gene: TRBJ1-2
CDR3aa: CASSLVVAGSNYGYTF
CDR3nt: TGTGCCAGCAGCTTAGTAGTTGCGGGCTCGAACTATGGCTACACCTTC

v_gene: TRBV5-1
d_gene: TRBD1
abundance: .
j_gene: TRBJ2-7
CDR3aa: CASSLRTGFYNDQYF
CDR3nt: TGCGCCAGCAGCCTGAGGACAGGGTTCTACAATGATCAGTACTTC

v_gene: TRBV7-2
d_gene: .
abundance: many
j_gene: TRBJ2-3
CDR3aa: CASSLVPSLTDTQYF
CDR3nt: TGTGCCAGCAGCTTAGTTCCCTCCCTTACAGATACGCAGTATTTT

v_gene: TRBV29-1
d_gene: TRBD2
abundance: .
j_gene: TRBJ2-5
CDR3aa: CSGTSGGGKQYF
CDR3nt: TGCAGCGGGACTAGCGGGGGGGGCAAGCAGTACTTC

v_gene: TRBV5-1
d_gene: .
abundance: many
j_gene: TRBJ2-1
CDR3aa: CASSLSGPSYNEQFF
CDR3nt: TGCGCCAGCAGCTTGTCGGGGCCATCCTACAATGAGCAGTTCTTC

v_gene: TRBV4-2
d_gene: .
abundance: many
j_gene: TRBJ2-7
CDR3aa: CASSQDRAGLYEQYF
CDR3nt: TGTGCCAGCAGCCAAGACAGGGCGGGGTTGTACGAGCAGTACTTC

v_gene: TRBV27
d_gene: .
abundance: few
j_gene: TRBJ1-5
CDR3aa: CASSPQGKWGNQPQHF
CDR3nt: TGTGCCAGCAGTCCCCAGGGAAAATGGGGCAATCAGCCCCAGCATTTT

v_gene: TRBV6-2/TRBV6-3
d_gene: TRBD2
abundance: few
j_gene: TRBJ2-1
CDR3aa: CASSYPTGTSGGPYYNEQFF
CDR3nt: TGTGCCAGCAGTTATCCAACCGGGACTAGCGGGGGGCCCTACTACAATGAGCAGTTCTTC

v_gene: TRBV7-7
d_gene: .
abundance: many
j_gene: TRBJ2-1
CDR3aa: CASSLVFVATGVNNEQFF
CDR3nt: TGTGCCAGCAGCTTAGTATTCGTGGCGACAGGCGTAAACAATGAGCAGTTCTTC

v_gene: TRBV19
d_gene: TRBD1
abundance: few
j_gene: TRBJ2-5
CDR3aa: CASSMGTGAGDEQYF
CDR3nt: TGTGCCAGTAGTATGGGGACAGGGGCCGGCGATGAGCAGTACTTC

v_gene: TRBV6-5
d_gene: .
abundance: many
j_gene: TRBJ1-2
CDR3aa: CASSMGDGHWSYTF
CDR3nt: TGTGCCAGCAGCATGGGGGACGGACATTGGAGCTACACCTTC

v_gene: TRBV29-1
d_gene: .
abundance: few
j_gene: TRBJ1-6
CDR3aa: CSVRQSPNSPPHF
CDR3nt: TGCAGCGTCCGACAAAGCCCCAATTCACCCCCCCACTTT

v_gene: TRBV20-1
d_gene: .
abundance: .
j_gene: TRBJ1-2
CDR3aa: CSARDPQGYYGYTF
CDR3nt: TGCAGTGCTAGAGATCCGCAGGGTTACTATGGCTACACCTTC

v_gene: TRBV7-2
d_gene: .
abundance: .
j_gene: TRBJ2-1
CDR3aa: CASSSAEGEQFF
CDR3nt: TGTGCCAGCAGCTCCGCTGAGGGTGAGCAGTTCTTC

v_gene: TRBV6-1
d_gene: TRBD1
abundance: many
j_gene: TRBJ2-7
CDR3aa: CASSVTGTAGYEQYF
CDR3nt: TGTGCCAGCAGCGTAACCGGGACAGCAGGCTACGAGCAGTACTTC

v_gene: TRBV7-2
d_gene: .
abundance: many
j_gene: TRBJ2-1
CDR3aa: CASSLRTQGGEQFF
CDR3nt: TGTGCCAGCAGCCTCCGTACCCAGGGCGGTGAGCAGTTCTTC

v_gene: TRBV12-3/TRBV12-4
d_gene: .
abundance: .
j_gene: TRBJ1-2
CDR3aa: CASSTRGGGYGYTF
CDR3nt: TGTGCCAGCAGCACAAGGGGGGGGGGCTATGGCTACACCTTC

v_gene: TRBV28
d_gene: .
abundance: .
j_gene: TRBJ2-7
CDR3aa: CASSTPGFEQYF
CDR3nt: TGTGCCAGCAGTACCCCGGGGTTCGAGCAGTACTTC

v_gene: TRBV6-2/TRBV6-3
d_gene: .
abundance: few
j_gene: TRBJ1-5
CDR3aa: CASSYVDQPQHF
CDR3nt: TGTGCCAGCAGTTACGTGGACCAGCCCCAGCATTTT

v_gene: TRBV4-3
d_gene: .
abundance: many
j_gene: TRBJ1-2
CDR3aa: CASSQDLAGARGYTF
CDR3nt: TGCGCCAGCAGCCAAGATTTAGCGGGGGCGCGTGGCTACACCTTC

v_gene: TRBV10-3
d_gene: .
abundance: few
j_gene: TRBJ1-6
CDR3aa: CAISPNPNSPLHF
CDR3nt: TGTGCCATCAGTCCAAACCCGAATTCACCCCTCCACTTT

v_gene: TRBV7-8
d_gene: TRBD2
abundance: .
j_gene: TRBJ2-2
CDR3aa: CAGSRRGGGLSTGELFF
CDR3nt: TGTGCCGGCAGTCGACGCGGGGGAGGGCTAAGCACCGGGGAGCTGTTTTTT

v_gene: TRBV12-3/TRBV12-4
d_gene: .
abundance: .
j_gene: TRBJ1-4
CDR3aa: CASSPGRGWTNEKLFF
CDR3nt: TGTGCCAGCAGCCCGGGGCGGGGATGGACTAATGAAAAACTGTTTTTT

v_gene: TRBV24-1
d_gene: .
abundance: .
j_gene: TRBJ2-1
CDR3aa: CATSAGERYNKQFF
CDR3nt: TGTGCCACCAGTGCCGGGGAAAGATACAATAAGCAGTTCTTC